This record looks at one T cell receptor beta chain sequence and its context. In its sample, this clonotype was seen a few times. Its binding antigen is unknown. Per-nucleotide qualities are absent, and no much larger clonotype sits a single base away. From cysteine to phenylalanine, the CDR3 is 12 amino acids long. Just CDR3 DNA is preserved here, 36 bases in frame from base 1. Based on the germline V gene (reference sequence), the CDR1 and CDR2 sequences are LNHDA and SQIVND. V loses 10 bases at its end and J loses 4 bases; junction bases beyond the gene matches: 6. The entry originates in a study of Graves' ophthalmopathy and Graves' hyperthyroidism (dated by TCRdb to between 2018 and 2020). About the full investigation: Peripheral blood was collected at initial diagnosis, prior to any treatment. The study used signatures of the TCR beta repertoire to tell Graves' ophthalmopathy apart from Graves' hyperthyroidism and to predict which patients would progress to ophthalmopathy. In total, 120 to 150 blood samples were TCR-sequenced: 40 to 45 ophthalmopathy, some 72 hyperthyroidism and approximately 17 hyperthyroidism-to-ophthalmopathy patients. T-cell repertoires of thyroid tissue and blood were compared in a handful of hyperthyroidism patients. After sampling, hyperthyroidism patients received methimazole starting at 30 mg daily, and ophthalmopathy patients received high-dose intravenous methylprednisolone. An independent validation cohort comprised about 20 hyperthyroidism patients and about 16 patients who later progressed from hyperthyroidism to ophthalmopathy. To explore V-J signatures distinguishing ophthalmopathy from hyperthyroidism, a discovery set of more than 95 patients (roughly 42 ophthalmopathy, 57 stable hyperthyroidism) was enrolled.

The full study reports these points: In validation, the model predicted ophthalmopathy progression with about 71% sensitivity and 72.22% specificity; roughly 12 predicted patients were CT-confirmed with GO in a median of approximately 6.2 months. No statistical method was used to set the sample size in advance, and the investigators knew which group each participant was assigned to. In cross-validation, the 13-signature model distinguished ophthalmopathy from stable hyperthyroidism with 85% to 90% sensitivity and nearly 82% specificity, and in the test set the corresponding values were approximately 80% and 75%. Most expanded thyroid clonotypes with a frequency above 0.001 also appeared in blood, which suggests that blood repertoires may reflect the immune response in the thyroid.

Patients with ophthalmopathy had moderately to severely active disease, with a Clinical Activity Score of 3 or more, a NOSPECS grade of 4 or more, and a disease duration of less than 3 months. Patients with other autoimmune diseases, uncontrolled infections, pregnancy or lactation were excluded from the study. Diagnosis relied on clinical symptoms, serum thyroxine, TRAb, thyroid ultrasound and orbital computed tomography. Ficoll-Paque density gradient centrifugation was used to isolate PBMCs from 9.5 to 10 ml of fresh peripheral blood. Total RNA was extracted with Trizol reagent and quality-checked on an Agilent 2100 Bioanalyzer. TCR beta CDR3 regions were amplified from RNA transcripts for repertoire sequencing. A first-round RT-PCR used HTBI primers with the Qiagen OneStep RT-PCR kit, followed by a second-round multiplex PCR, size selection and purification. The libraries underwent paired-end sequencing with 100 bp reads on an Illumina HiSeq2000. Concerning the study's data processing: SOAPnuke was used for read processing, and reads with adapters, uncalled bases, a mean Phred below 15, or no exact constant-primer or identifier match were discarded. COPE v1.2.5 was used to merge the high-quality paired reads. Each unique nucleotide sequence was treated as a clonotype, and MiTCR v1.1 was used to align the clonotypes to the IMGT TRB V, D and J references. Analysis was restricted to V-J combinations with a frequency above 0.0001, which covered about 99% of repertoires. A TCR clonal expansion and chaos score per V-J combination was defined as the ratio of F50 clonal expansion to chaos observed in the TCRdist matrix. Welch's t-statistics and random forest were used to reduce the features to some 13 V-J combinations, which were then used as input to a naive Bayes classifier. The Morisita-Horn index was used to measure how similar the thyroid and blood repertoires were. The public reads were reanalyzed by TCRdb: fastp trimming at Q25, MiXCR alignment, in-frame beta chains only. CDR3 protein sequences are deduplicated, and each keeps its most common genes and DNA. The V and J calls come from TCRdb's annotation, not from the publication. The sample table holds about 240,000 distinct CDR3 sequences, of which around 50% were seen once. The ten most abundant clones make up about half of the sample.

Here the chain combines TRBV19 and TRBJ1-1; 7 central nucleotides agree with TRBD1. What was sequenced was peripheral blood. This receptor was obtained from an adult man with Graves' ophthalmopathy. In nucleotides, the sequence is TGTGCCACTCAAACAGGGGCCACTGAAGCTTTCTTT. Its protein reads: CATQTGATEAFF.